A single sample is the source of the 15 T cell receptor beta chains below, sequenced in a study of T cell responses to AZD1222 COVID-19 vaccine. Profiled with immunoSEQ multiplex PCR; TCRdb holds only in-frame clones, not every one. Of around 140,000 clones in the sample, about 91% were seen once. Sequenced material: peripheral blood, taken 28 days after the second AZD1222 dose. These receptors were obtained from an adult who received the AZD1222 COVID-19 vaccine.

CDR3 DNA: TGTGCCAGTAGTCCCCTGAGGGGGCGAGTTGGGACTGAAGCTTTCTTT. Protein sequence: CASSPLRGRVGTEAFF. This rearrangement joins TRBV19 to TRBJ1-1; TRBD1 agrees at 7 bases. CDR1 is LNHDA, CDR2 SQIVND, per germline (reference sequence). Germline trimming cut 5 bases from V and 5 bases from J; bases unmatched to any gene: 14. This CDR3 is built from 16 residues.

The chain combines TRBV14 with TRBJ2-5; TRBD1 aligns across 7 bases. This CDR3 region has 15 residues. The junction had 13 bases not matched to a gene; V was cut back by 5 bases and J by 7 bases. In germline, CDR1 is SGHDN, CDR2 FVKESK. The CDR3 is CASSWDSSAGSTQYF. The DNA of the CDR3 is TGTGCCAGCAGCTGGGACAGCTCCGCGGGTTCGACCCAGTACTTC.

The rearrangement joins TRBV12-3 or TRBV12-4 to TRBJ1-6, with D uncertain. The V end lost 1 base, the J end lost 9 bases, and 4 bases lay between the germline ends. The CDR3 sequence is 12 residues long. The CDR3 sequence is CASSLGGSPLHF. The CDR3, as DNA: TGTGCCAGCAGTTTAGGCGGTTCACCCCTCCACTTT.

V and J are TRBV12-3 or TRBV12-4 and TRBJ1-2; D unclear. With 2 bases removed from V and 2 bases from J, the gap between germline ends came to 6 bases. This CDR3 has 13 amino acids. CDR3 sequence: CASSLTVNYGYTF. CDR3 nucleotide sequence: TGTGCCAGCAGTTTAACCGTAAACTATGGCTACACCTTC.

The chain is built from TRBV7-9 and TRBJ1-2; 7 bases match TRBD1. The CDR3 spans 13 residues. CDR1 is SEHNR and CDR2 is FQNEAQ in the germline V gene (reference sequence). Trimming at V came to 6 bases and at J to 4 bases, leaving 5 bases not matched to a gene. This CDR3 reads CASSQGVAYGYTF. CDR3 in DNA: TGTGCCAGCAGTCAGGGGGTTGCCTATGGCTACACCTTC.

V is TRBV7-9 and J is TRBJ2-1; TRBD2 matches 14 bases. Per the germline V gene, CDR1 is SEHNR and CDR2 is FQNEAQ (reference sequence). With 4 bases clipped from V and 4 bases from J, the junction kept 6 bases outside the gene matches. This CDR3 has 17 amino acids. CDR3 residues: CASSSYGTSGGYNEQFF. Here the CDR3 DNA reads TGTGCCAGCAGCTCTTACGGGACTAGCGGGGGTTACAATGAGCAGTTCTTC.

This sequence joins TRBV18 and TRBJ1-1; D not resolved. CDR1 and CDR2 (germline): KGHSH, LQKENI. The CDR3 runs to 15 residues. Deletions cut 5 bases from V and 1 base from J, with 14 bases between. The CDR3 sequence is CASSDQATKNTEAFF. CDR3 nucleotide sequence: TGTGCCAGCTCAGACCAAGCCACAAAGAACACTGAAGCTTTCTTT.

This CDR3 is CASSDPRGAGGDYGYTF. The DNA of the CDR3 is TGCGCCAGCAGTGACCCCAGGGGCGCCGGGGGTGACTATGGCTACACCTTC. V is TRBV10-2 and J is TRBJ1-2, with D possibly being TRBD1 (6 bases). This CDR3 has 17 amino acids. V shed 3 bases and J shed 3 bases, with 20 bases lying between them. Germline V lookup: CDR1 WSHSY, CDR2 SAAADI.

The V call is TRBV6-6, the J call TRBJ2-1, with 14 bases matching TRBD2. The CDR3 consists of 16 residues. V lost 6 bases, J lost 8 bases, and 9 bases stayed unmatched. Germline CDR1 reads MNHNY; CDR2 reads SVGAGI (reference sequence). CDR3 coding DNA: TGTGCCAGCAGATCTCCGACTAGCGGGAGGGTCGATGAGCAGTTCTTC. Residues: CASRSPTSGRVDEQFF.

This clone was seen only a few times. The genes are TRBV27 and TRBJ1-2; unclear D gene. The CDR3 has 13 amino acids. Between the trimmed V and J ends, which lost 6 bases and 5 bases, there was a span of 13 bases. Per the germline V gene, CDR1 is MNHEY and CDR2 is SMNVEV (reference sequence). The DNA for the CDR3 is TGTGCCAGCAGGGGTGGCACGCGTTATGGCTACACCTTC. Its protein is CASRGGTRYGYTF.

The gene calls are TRBV3-1 (or the pseudogene TRBV3-2) and TRBJ1-6; D ambiguous. This CDR3 contains 14 residues. Germline V gives CDR1 LGHDT, CDR2 YNNKEL (reference sequence). Trimming removed 0 bases at V and 6 bases at J, with 6 bases between. The CDR3, as DNA: TGTGCCAGCAGCCAAGAGGGCCTTAATTCACCCCTCCACTTT. It is translated as CASSQEGLNSPLHF.

This chain uses TRBV7-9 with TRBJ1-4; D gene unclear. The germline V gene encodes CDR1 SEHNR and CDR2 FQNEAQ (reference sequence). The ends were cut back, 3 bases at V and 3 bases at J, with 14 bases in the middle. CDR3 length: 16 amino acids. For the CDR3, the DNA is TGTGCCAGCAGCTTCGGGCAGGCCTTAGCTAATGAAAAACTGTTTTTT. Residues: CASSFGQALANEKLFF.

The rearrangement uses TRBV18 and TRBJ2-7; 13 bases line up with TRBD2. With V trimmed by 3 bases and J by 6 bases, 5 bases remained unmatched. Germline values: CDR1 KGHSH, CDR2 LQKENI. This CDR3 is built from 15 residues. In DNA, the CDR3 is TGTGCCAGCTCACCCGCACTAGCGGGGGGGAGCGAGCAGTACTTC. It encodes CASSPALAGGSEQYF.

The chain is built from TRBV27 and TRBJ1-3; TRBD1 might be the D (5 bases). The CDR3 is 16 amino acids. Looked up from germline, CDR1 is MNHEY and CDR2 is SMNVEV (reference sequence). V shed 0 bases and J shed 5 bases, with 14 bases lying between them. The CDR3 nucleotides are TGTGCCAGCAGTTTATCCGGGACCCCTTCACGAAACACCATATATTTT. Protein product: CASSLSGTPSRNTIYF.

The CDR3 loop reads CATSLAGGTETQYF. In DNA, the CDR3 is TGTGCCACGTCCCTAGCGGGAGGAACGGAGACCCAGTACTTC. V and J are TRBV30 and TRBJ2-5; 11 bases are a match to TRBD2. This CDR3 is built from 14 residues. The germline V gene encodes CDR1 GTSNPN and CDR2 SVGIG (reference sequence). V shed 8 bases and J 5 bases; nucleotides not matched to a gene: 10. Full variable domain (outside the CDR3, taken from reference TRBV30 and TRBJ2-5): SQTIHQWPATLVQPVGSPLSLECTVEGTSNPNLYWYRQAAGRGLQLLFYSVGIGQISSEVPQNLSASRPQDRQFILSSKKLLLSDSGFYLCATSLAGGTETQYFGPGTRLLVL.